This TCR beta chain emerged from a study of cytomegalovirus exposure and HLA in healthy donors. Whole-study findings and limits: According to reports, the classifier identified cytomegalovirus status with high specificity and sensitivity. At a 0.05 false discovery rate, a later analysis found roughly 17,000 TCR beta sequences to be associated with HLA alleles.

Germline loops: CDR1 SSHAT, CDR2 FNYEAQ (reference sequence). CDR3 length: 16 amino acids. V lost 4 bases, J lost 2 bases, and 9 bases stayed unmatched. The PCR made use of 60 Vbeta and 13 Jbeta primers. Method: immunoSEQ multiplex PCR; TCRdb's copy keeps in-frame clones and lacks some. In the table there are about 120,000 clones, 81% of which are singletons. In the case of this clone: What it binds is unknown.

The receptor's source is a woman in her thirties or forties in good health and CMV-seronegative. The chain carries TRBV7-7 and TRBJ2-5, with 8 bases identical to TRBD2. The specimen sequenced was PBMCs. DNA for the CDR3: TGTGCCAGCAGCTCCTTAGCGGGGAAACTTCAAGAGACCCAGTACTTC. Its protein is CASSSLAGKLQETQYF. Supplemented by reference TRBV7-7 and TRBJ2-5, the full variable domain reads GAGVSQSPRYKVTKRGQDVTLRCDPISSHATLYWYQQALGQGPEFLTYFNYEAQPDKSGLPSDRFSAERPEGSISTLTIQRTEQRDSAMYRCASSSLAGKLQETQYFGPGTRLLVL.